Listed below are T cell receptor beta chains from one sample, sequenced in a study of blood T cells in healthy people across ages. From the 5' RACE reads, TCRdb called clonotypes with MiXCR, one entry per CDR3 protein. The sample has under 2 million distinct CDR3 sequences; approximately 32% are singletons. Specimen: blood. The receptors stem from a woman aged 30 to 39 in good health. CDR3s include the opening cysteine and the closing phenylalanine or tryptophan. The D gene is left open where the match is weak. A row's size may be missing; if present it is once, few, many or a size class.

CDR3aa,CDR3nt,len,v_gene,j_gene,d_gene,abundance
CASSFYICSASNGGTEAFF,.,19,TRBV2,TRBJ1-1,.,.
CATSRDKVNTGAFF,TGTGCCACCAGCAGAGATAAGGTGAACACTGGAGCTTTCTTT,14,TRBV15,TRBJ1-1,.,.
CASSIIGQGDHQPQHF,TGTGCCAGTAGTATTATAGGACAGGGCGACCATCAGCCCCAGCATTTT,16,TRBV19,TRBJ1-5,TRBD1,.
CSARHPTNEKLFF,TGCAGCGCGAGACACCCAACTAATGAAAAACTGTTTTTT,13,TRBV29-1,TRBJ1-4,.,few
CAGSLGGESYTF,TGCGCCGGCAGCCTAGGGGGCGAGAGCTACACCTTC,12,TRBV5-1,TRBJ1-2,TRBD1,.
CSARVRRNTNYGYTF,TGCAGTGCTAGAGTCCGACGGAATACTAACTATGGCTACACCTTC,15,TRBV20-1,TRBJ1-2,.,.
CASSPRTGWPDTQYF,TGTGCCAGCAGTCCCAGGACAGGGTGGCCAGATACGCAGTATTTT,15,TRBV12-3/TRBV12-4,TRBJ2-3,TRBD1,.
CASSLESRGPYNEQFF,TGTGCCAGCAGCTTAGAGTCACGGGGACCCTACAATGAGCAGTTCTTC,16,TRBV7-9,TRBJ2-1,.,.
CASSFQDRAPQETQYF,TGTGCCAGCAGTTTCCAAGACAGAGCCCCACAAGAGACCCAGTACTTC,16,TRBV28,TRBJ2-5,.,.
CASSRSQAHEQYF,TGTGCCAGCTCAAGGAGCCAGGCCCACGAGCAGTACTTC,13,TRBV18,TRBJ2-7,.,.
CSARARGMSLYEQYF,TGCAGTGCTAGGGCCAGGGGAATGTCCCTCTACGAGCAGTACTTC,15,TRBV20-1,TRBJ2-7,.,few
CASSLATWTSGDWAEQYF,TGTGCCAGCAGCTTGGCGACATGGACTAGCGGAGACTGGGCCGAGCAGTACTTC,18,TRBV5-5,TRBJ2-7,TRBD2,.
CASSPRLAGQRGTDTQYF,TGTGCCAGCTCACCACGGCTAGCGGGGCAGAGGGGCACAGATACGCAGTATTTT,18,TRBV18,TRBJ2-3,TRBD2,few
CASSRTNAGPYEQFF,TGTGCCAGCAGTCGGACTAATGCGGGCCCCTATGAGCAGTTCTTC,15,TRBV12-3/TRBV12-4,TRBJ2-1,.,.
CASSGAGTSWGDTQYF,TGTGCCAGCAGCGGGGCCGGGACTAGCTGGGGAGATACGCAGTATTTT,16,TRBV11-1,TRBJ2-3,TRBD2,.
CASSLGWLAGAYNEQFF,TGCGCCAGCAGCTTAGGGTGGCTAGCGGGAGCATACAATGAGCAGTTCTTC,17,TRBV5-1,TRBJ2-1,TRBD2,.
CASSYTRISDRGYEQYF,TGTGCCAGCAGTTACACGCGGATTTCGGACAGGGGTTACGAGCAGTACTTC,17,TRBV6-5,TRBJ2-7,TRBD1,.
CASEITGWAEAFF,TGTGCCAGCGAGATTACAGGTTGGGCTGAAGCTTTCTTT,13,TRBV12-3/TRBV12-4,TRBJ1-1,.,.
CASSLVGVPGQGSEAFF,TGCGCCAGCAGCTTGGTGGGGGTCCCGGGACAGGGTTCTGAAGCTTTCTTT,17,TRBV5-1,TRBJ1-1,TRBD1,few
CASSLPTVGGNEKLFF,TGTGCCAGCAGCTTACCCACAGTGGGGGGGAATGAAAAACTGTTTTTT,16,TRBV7-2,TRBJ1-4,.,.
CSGRSGTVSEAFF,TGCAGTGGGCGTTCCGGGACAGTTTCTGAAGCTTTCTTT,13,TRBV20-1,TRBJ1-1,TRBD1,.
CASATDTGELFF,TGTGCTTCAGCGACAGACACCGGGGAGCTGTTTTTT,12,TRBV11-2,TRBJ2-2,.,.
CASSKVGKFLETQYF,TGTGCCAGCAGCAAAGTAGGAAAGTTCTTGGAGACCCAGTACTTC,15,TRBV21-1,TRBJ2-5,.,few
CSAPRQGLNTEAFF,TGCAGTGCGCCGCGACAGGGCCTAAACACTGAAGCTTTCTTT,14,TRBV20-1,TRBJ1-1,TRBD1,.
CASSLATPPNEQFF,TGTGCCAGCAGCTTAGCGACTCCCCCCAATGAGCAGTTCTTC,14,TRBV7-6,TRBJ2-1,.,.
CASSSCLLGGAGANVLTF,TGTGCCAGCAGTTCCTGCCTATTAGGGGGGGCTGGGGCCAACGTCCTGACTTTC,18,TRBV27,TRBJ2-6,.,.
CAIRQGPNEKLFF,TGTGCCATCCGACAGGGACCTAATGAAAAACTGTTTTTT,13,TRBV10-3,TRBJ1-4,TRBD1,.
CASSQDRLGNNEQFF,TGTGCCAGCAGCCAGGATCGGCTAGGTAATAATGAGCAGTTCTTC,15,TRBV3-1,TRBJ2-1,.,.
CASSFGGQFPEAFF,TGTGCCAGCTCCTTTGGGGGACAGTTCCCTGAAGCTTTCTTT,14,TRBV6-5,TRBJ1-1,TRBD1,.
CASSQEQRALSEQFF,TGCGCCAGCAGCCAAGAACAGCGGGCCCTCAGTGAGCAGTTCTTC,15,TRBV4-1,TRBJ2-1,.,.
CSARDPASGGTDTQYF,TGCAGTGCTAGAGATCCGGCTAGCGGGGGCACAGATACGCAGTATTTT,16,TRBV20-1,TRBJ2-3,TRBD2,.
CATSRDRVSGANVLTF,TGTGCCACCAGCAGAGATCGTGTCTCTGGGGCCAACGTCCTGACTTTC,16,TRBV15,TRBJ2-6,.,.
CASSESTGIEQYF,TGTGCCAGCAGTGAAAGTACAGGGATCGAGCAGTACTTC,13,TRBV2,TRBJ2-7,.,many
CASTRSPQGDTDTQYF,TGCGCCAGCACACGCTCCCCTCAGGGGGATACAGATACGCAGTATTTT,16,TRBV5-1,TRBJ2-3,TRBD1,.
CSARGQVGFTEAFF,TGCAGTGCTAGAGGCCAGGTGGGTTTCACTGAAGCTTTCTTT,14,TRBV20-1,TRBJ1-1,.,once
CASSQERQGRYEQYF,TGTGCCAGCAGCCAAGAGCGACAGGGCCGCTACGAGCAGTACTTC,15,TRBV14,TRBJ2-7,TRBD1,few
CACSFPGADEQFF,TGTGCCTGCAGCTTCCCGGGGGCGGATGAGCAGTTCTTC,13,TRBV7-9,TRBJ2-1,.,.
CASSEGYKTQYF,TGTGCCAGCAGTGAGGGGTACAAGACCCAGTACTTC,12,TRBV25-1,TRBJ2-5,.,.
CSVPRSLGNEQFF,TGCAGCGTCCCCAGGAGTCTGGGCAATGAGCAGTTCTTC,13,TRBV20-1,TRBJ2-1,.,many
CASSLMGTSNNGQFF,TGTGCCAGCAGCTTAATGGGGACTAGCAATAATGGGCAGTTCTTC,15,TRBV7-3,TRBJ2-1,TRBD2,.
CASNNPGTPIYEQYF,TGTGCCAGCAACAATCCCGGGACCCCAATATACGAGCAGTACTTC,15,TRBV16,TRBJ2-7,.,once
CASANPYEQYF,TGTGCCAGCGCCAACCCCTACGAGCAGTACTTC,11,TRBV27,TRBJ2-7,.,.